The source of this TCR beta chain is a study of control samples from healthy donors and cancer patients. Assay used: immunoSEQ multiplex PCR; TCRdb lists only in-frame clones, some missing. The repertoire consists of fewer than 200,000 clones, with roughly nine tenths occurring once and the leading ten covering approximately 1.4%. The V end was cut by 0 bases, the J end by 4 bases, with 9 bases between. Looked up from germline, CDR1 is LNHNV and CDR2 is YYDKDF (reference sequence). The CDR3 is made up of 14 amino acids. The J gene is TRBJ1-2, the V gene TRBV15; a weak D match, TRBD1 (5 bases). The source of this sequence is a young man in good health. Sequences were obtained from blood. CDR3 region: CATSREWGSYGYTF. The DNA of the CDR3 is TGTGCCACCAGCAGAGAGTGGGGGAGCTATGGCTACACCTTC.